These T cell receptor beta chains were read from a single sample in a study of response to subunit inactivated influenza vaccine. TCRdb passed the RT-PCR reads through MiXCR, listing each CDR3 protein once. Found here are 650,000 to 800,000 distinct CDR3 sequences, roughly 13% of them singletons; the top ten hold around 7%. The sample here was PBMCs from blood, taken roughly 15 days before vaccination. Source of these receptors: a man aged 45-65 years who received an inactivated influenza vaccine. Both conserved end residues are part of each CDR3. A D gene is named only where the DNA matches it firmly. The size entry is marked missing in some rows and otherwise reads once, few, many or a size class.

clone_size: .; d_call: .; j_call: TRBJ2-7; v_call: TRBV6-1; cdr3_nt: TGTGCCAGCAGAGCCCGGACAGACTCCTACGAGCAGTACTTC; cdr3_aa: CASRARTDSYEQYF
clone_size: .; d_call: TRBD1; j_call: TRBJ2-7; v_call: TRBV7-9; cdr3_nt: TGTGCCAGCAGCAGGACAGGGAGAGGCGAGCAGTACTTC; cdr3_aa: CASSRTGRGEQYF
clone_size: many; d_call: .; j_call: TRBJ1-1; v_call: TRBV2; cdr3_nt: TGTGCCAGCAGATCCGGGAGTGTGAACACTGAAGCTTTCTTT; cdr3_aa: CASRSGSVNTEAFF
clone_size: .; d_call: TRBD1; j_call: TRBJ2-7; v_call: TRBV18; cdr3_nt: TGTGCCAGCTCACCACCGGGGACAGGGGGATTCTACGAGCAGTACTTC; cdr3_aa: CASSPPGTGGFYEQYF
clone_size: .; d_call: .; j_call: TRBJ2-2; v_call: TRBV12-3/TRBV12-4; cdr3_nt: TGTGCCAGCAGTCCTTGGGCGGCCGGGGAGCTGTTTTTT; cdr3_aa: CASSPWAAGELFF
clone_size: few; d_call: .; j_call: TRBJ2-3; v_call: TRBV9; cdr3_nt: TGTGCCAGCAGCGTAGGGGTCGGTTCGTCAGATACGCAGTATTTT; cdr3_aa: CASSVGVGSSDTQYF
clone_size: .; d_call: TRBD1; j_call: TRBJ2-6; v_call: TRBV5-1; cdr3_nt: TGCGCCAGCAGCCCGACCTGGGGACAGGGTTTCCCCCAAACTGGGGCCAACGTCCTGACTTTC; cdr3_aa: CASSPTWGQGFPQTGANVLTF
clone_size: .; d_call: .; j_call: TRBJ1-2; v_call: TRBV7-2; cdr3_nt: TGTGCCAGCAGCTTAGGAGGAGCAGGGGAGCACTATGGCTACACCTTC; cdr3_aa: CASSLGGAGEHYGYTF
clone_size: .; d_call: TRBD2; j_call: TRBJ2-1; v_call: TRBV5-1; cdr3_nt: TGCGCCAGCAGCTTGGCCGGGACTAGCGGGAGCCCTACCTACAATGAGCAGTTCTTC; cdr3_aa: CASSLAGTSGSPTYNEQFF
clone_size: .; d_call: .; j_call: TRBJ1-2; v_call: TRBV7-9; cdr3_nt: TGTGCCAGCAGCTTACAAGGCAGCTACACCTTC; cdr3_aa: CASSLQGSYTF
clone_size: few; d_call: .; j_call: TRBJ2-7; v_call: TRBV20-1; cdr3_nt: TGCAGTGCTAGAGTGGGGGTTAGCTACGAGCAGTACTTC; cdr3_aa: CSARVGVSYEQYF
clone_size: .; d_call: .; j_call: TRBJ2-5; v_call: TRBV7-2; cdr3_nt: TGTGCCAGCAGCTTGCTCGGGAATAGGGAGACCCAGTACTTC; cdr3_aa: CASSLLGNRETQYF
clone_size: few; d_call: TRBD2; j_call: TRBJ2-1; v_call: TRBV20-1; cdr3_nt: TGCAGTGCTAGAGATCTAAGCGGGAGGGCCGGGGAGCAGTTCTTC; cdr3_aa: CSARDLSGRAGEQFF
clone_size: many; d_call: TRBD1; j_call: TRBJ2-1; v_call: TRBV11-2; cdr3_nt: TGTGCCAGCAGTCACCCAGGGACAGGGGTTGAGCAGTTCTTC; cdr3_aa: CASSHPGTGVEQFF
clone_size: .; d_call: .; j_call: TRBJ1-2; v_call: TRBV28; cdr3_nt: TGTGCCAGCAGTTTAGAGAGGGGCTGGGAGGGCTACACCTTC; cdr3_aa: CASSLERGWEGYTF
clone_size: .; d_call: TRBD1; j_call: TRBJ2-7; v_call: TRBV6-1; cdr3_nt: TGTGCCAGCAGCCTCCGGGGACAGCATTACGAGCAGTACTTC; cdr3_aa: CASSLRGQHYEQYF
clone_size: few; d_call: .; j_call: TRBJ2-2; v_call: TRBV6-2/TRBV6-3; cdr3_nt: TGTGCCAGCAGTTACCGCCCGGCGAACACCGGGGAGCTGTTTTTT; cdr3_aa: CASSYRPANTGELFF
clone_size: few; d_call: TRBD1; j_call: TRBJ1-4; v_call: TRBV14; cdr3_nt: TGTGCCAGCAGCCAAGGCATAAGGGGGCGCAGAAAACTGTTTTTT; cdr3_aa: CASSQGIRGRRKLFF
clone_size: .; d_call: .; j_call: TRBJ2-3; v_call: TRBV6-1; cdr3_nt: TGTGCCAGCAGTGAAAGTTTAGGGCTACCTTGGGGGCAGTATTTT; cdr3_aa: CASSESLGLPWGQYF
clone_size: few; d_call: .; j_call: TRBJ1-6; v_call: TRBV27; cdr3_nt: TGTGCCAGCACCTCCGGGAGGCCGAATTCACCCCTCCACTTT; cdr3_aa: CASTSGRPNSPLHF
clone_size: few; d_call: TRBD1; j_call: TRBJ1-2; v_call: TRBV12-3/TRBV12-4; cdr3_nt: TGTGCCAGTTCAGACAGGGGCCGCGTTAACTATGGCTACACCTTC; cdr3_aa: CASSDRGRVNYGYTF
clone_size: few; d_call: TRBD2; j_call: TRBJ2-7; v_call: TRBV7-2; cdr3_nt: TGTGCCAGCAGCCTATTAGCGGGGGAGGTTGGCGAGCAGTACTTC; cdr3_aa: CASSLLAGEVGEQYF
clone_size: .; d_call: .; j_call: TRBJ2-7; v_call: TRBV12-3/TRBV12-4; cdr3_nt: TGTGCCAGCAGTTTAGATACCGGGTCCACTATATTC; cdr3_aa: CASSLDTGSTIF
clone_size: few; d_call: .; j_call: TRBJ2-7; v_call: TRBV10-3; cdr3_nt: TGTGCCATCAGTGACGAGGACGGCTACGAGCAGTACTTC; cdr3_aa: CAISDEDGYEQYF
clone_size: few; d_call: TRBD1; j_call: TRBJ2-7; v_call: TRBV4-1; cdr3_nt: TGCGCCAGCAGCCAAGTCTTTCCGAGACAGGGGTTCGAGCAGTACTTC; cdr3_aa: CASSQVFPRQGFEQYF
clone_size: few; d_call: TRBD1; j_call: TRBJ2-6; v_call: TRBV28; cdr3_nt: TGTGCCAGCAGTTTCCCCAATCGGACAGGGGGGCCCGGGGCCAACGTCCTGACTTTC; cdr3_aa: CASSFPNRTGGPGANVLTF
clone_size: .; d_call: .; j_call: TRBJ2-7; v_call: TRBV30; cdr3_nt: TGTGCCTGGAGTGTACCGGAGGTGCCCAACGAGCAGTACTTC; cdr3_aa: CAWSVPEVPNEQYF
clone_size: few; d_call: .; j_call: TRBJ2-7; v_call: TRBV18; cdr3_nt: TGTGCCAGCTCACCACCGGTAAGGACCTACGAGCAGTACTTC; cdr3_aa: CASSPPVRTYEQYF
clone_size: few; d_call: .; j_call: TRBJ2-2; v_call: TRBV19; cdr3_nt: TGTGCCAGTAGTATGGTAGCGCGGAACACCGGGGAGCTGTTTTTT; cdr3_aa: CASSMVARNTGELFF
clone_size: .; d_call: TRBD1; j_call: TRBJ2-1; v_call: TRBV7-2; cdr3_nt: TGTGCCAGCAGCTTAGTCTGGGACAGGTGGAATGAGCAGTTCTTC; cdr3_aa: CASSLVWDRWNEQFF
clone_size: few; d_call: .; j_call: TRBJ2-1; v_call: TRBV7-3; cdr3_nt: TGTGCCAGCAGCTTATTGCAGAGACCCCATGAGCAGTTCTTC; cdr3_aa: CASSLLQRPHEQFF
clone_size: .; d_call: .; j_call: TRBJ2-3; v_call: TRBV2; cdr3_nt: TGTGCCAGCAGTGAAAGGACAGACACAGATACGCAGTATTTT; cdr3_aa: CASSERTDTDTQYF
clone_size: few; d_call: TRBD1; j_call: TRBJ2-7; v_call: TRBV20-1; cdr3_nt: TGCAGTGCTAGAACTCAGGGGGCAGTCTACGAGCAGTACTTC; cdr3_aa: CSARTQGAVYEQYF
clone_size: many; d_call: TRBD1; j_call: TRBJ2-7; v_call: TRBV7-9; cdr3_nt: TGTGCCAGCAGCAACAGGGACAGGCTCCCTTCCTACGAGCAGTACTTC; cdr3_aa: CASSNRDRLPSYEQYF
clone_size: few; d_call: .; j_call: TRBJ2-4; v_call: TRBV12-3/TRBV12-4; cdr3_nt: TGTGCCAGCAGTTTATTCAGGGATAACCCTCTAGCCAAAAACATTCAGTACTTC; cdr3_aa: CASSLFRDNPLAKNIQYF
clone_size: .; d_call: TRBD2; j_call: TRBJ2-1; v_call: TRBV6-2/TRBV6-3; cdr3_nt: TGTGCCAGCAGTTCCCCCCTGGGGGGGGTCACCTACAATGAGCAGTTCTTC; cdr3_aa: CASSSPLGGVTYNEQFF
clone_size: .; d_call: TRBD1; j_call: TRBJ1-5; v_call: TRBV6-6; cdr3_nt: TGTGCCAGCAGGCCGGGACAGTATAGCAATCAGCCCCAGCATTTT; cdr3_aa: CASRPGQYSNQPQHF
clone_size: many; d_call: .; j_call: TRBJ1-5; v_call: TRBV20-1; cdr3_nt: TGCAGTGCTATGGAGTGGGGCAATCAGCCCCAGCATTTT; cdr3_aa: CSAMEWGNQPQHF
clone_size: many; d_call: .; j_call: TRBJ2-1; v_call: TRBV5-1; cdr3_nt: TGCGCCAGCACTTCTCCTTACAATGAGCAGTTCTTC; cdr3_aa: CASTSPYNEQFF
clone_size: few; d_call: TRBD2; j_call: TRBJ2-3; v_call: TRBV5-1; cdr3_nt: TGCGCCAGCAGCTTGGGGACTAGCAAGGGCACAGATACGCAGTATTTT; cdr3_aa: CASSLGTSKGTDTQYF
clone_size: few; d_call: .; j_call: TRBJ1-2; v_call: TRBV20-1; cdr3_nt: TGCAGTGCTAGCCCAACCAGGGTTAACTATGGCTACACCTTC; cdr3_aa: CSASPTRVNYGYTF
clone_size: few; d_call: .; j_call: TRBJ2-1; v_call: TRBV20-1; cdr3_nt: TGCAGTGCTATTAAGGAATACAATGAGCAGTTCTTC; cdr3_aa: CSAIKEYNEQFF
clone_size: many; d_call: .; j_call: TRBJ2-1; v_call: TRBV29-1; cdr3_nt: TGCAGCGCCCGGGGGTTCTCCTACAATGAGCAGTTCTTC; cdr3_aa: CSARGFSYNEQFF
clone_size: many; d_call: .; j_call: TRBJ2-5; v_call: TRBV12-3/TRBV12-4; cdr3_nt: TGTGCCAGCAGTATCAGCGGACACCAAGAGACCCAGTACTTC; cdr3_aa: CASSISGHQETQYF
clone_size: .; d_call: .; j_call: TRBJ2-1; v_call: TRBV29-1; cdr3_nt: TGCAGCGTTGAGACGGGAGTTAGGAATGAGCAGTTCTTC; cdr3_aa: CSVETGVRNEQFF
clone_size: many; d_call: .; j_call: TRBJ1-1; v_call: TRBV11-2; cdr3_nt: TGTGCCAGCAGCCGCGAGGGACGGACGGCTTTCTTT; cdr3_aa: CASSREGRTAFF
clone_size: .; d_call: .; j_call: TRBJ1-5; v_call: TRBV4-2; cdr3_nt: TGTGCCAGCAGCCGAGGTCCTATGGAGCCCCAGCATTTT; cdr3_aa: CASSRGPMEPQHF
clone_size: few; d_call: .; j_call: TRBJ2-7; v_call: TRBV4-3; cdr3_nt: TGCGCCAGCAGCCAAGGACTCGCCTCCTACGAGCAGTACTTC; cdr3_aa: CASSQGLASYEQYF
clone_size: few; d_call: .; j_call: TRBJ1-4; v_call: TRBV5-1; cdr3_nt: TGCGCCAGCAGCTTACAGGGTGCAAATAATGAAAAACTGTTTTTT; cdr3_aa: CASSLQGANNEKLFF
clone_size: few; d_call: TRBD1; j_call: TRBJ2-3; v_call: TRBV5-1; cdr3_nt: TGCGCCAGCACACAGGGGCACACAGATACGCAGTATTTT; cdr3_aa: CASTQGHTDTQYF
clone_size: many; d_call: TRBD2; j_call: TRBJ2-3; v_call: TRBV5-5; cdr3_nt: TGTGCCAGCAGCTTGGGCACTAGCGGGACCGACACAGATACGCAGTATTTT; cdr3_aa: CASSLGTSGTDTDTQYF